The 25 T cell receptor beta chains below come from one sample, sequenced in a study of cytomegalovirus exposure and HLA in healthy donors. Use of 60 Vbeta and 13 Jbeta primers characterized the PCR. Data came from immunoSEQ multiplex PCR; TCRdb stores just in-frame clones and leaves some out. The sample lists 87,000 or so clones; 60% to 75% were seen once. Material for sequencing was PBMCs. These receptors were taken from a man aged 60 to 75 in good health and CMV-seronegative.

This chain joins TRBV5-1 and TRBJ2-2, with 7 bases aligning to TRBD1. Trimming cost V 4 bases and J 2 bases; bases outside gene matches: 8. CDR1 and CDR2 from the germline V gene are SGHRS and YFSETQ. The CDR3 is 16 amino acids. The CDR3 sequence: CASSHSGTVNTGELFF. In nucleotides, the CDR3 is TGCGCCAGCAGCCATTCCGGGACAGTTAACACCGGGGAGCTGTTTTTT.

The rearrangement links TRBV9 to TRBJ1-2, with 8 bases matching TRBD1. Germline V gives CDR1 SGDLS, CDR2 YYNGEE. Unmatched junction bases numbered 3, after V lost 1 base and J lost 4 bases. The CDR3 sequence is 14 residues long. CDR3 bases: TGTGCCAGCAGCGTACGGGACAGGCCCTATGGCTACACCTTC. Protein product: CASSVRDRPYGYTF.

In this sample, this clone turned up a few times. The genes are TRBV28 and TRBJ2-7; TRBD1 matches 7 bases. V dropped 3 bases and J dropped 5; count of bases not matched to a gene: 7. The CDR3 consists of 14 residues. CDR1 and CDR2 from the germline V gene are MDHEN and SYDVKM. The CDR3 coding sequence is TGTGCCAGCAGTTTTGACAGGGTAAACCACGAGCAGTACTTC. Translating gives CASSFDRVNHEQYF.

This chain links TRBV2 with TRBJ2-1; 11 nucleotides line up with TRBD2. CDR1 is SNHLY and CDR2 is FYNNEI in the germline V gene. This CDR3 spans 16 amino acids. The V and J ends lost 8 bases and 9 bases, in that order; junction bases with no gene match: 15. As DNA, the CDR3 is TGTGCCAGCGCCGTCTTAGCGGGAGGGGTCGGGAGTGAGCAGTTCTTC. It codes for CASAVLAGGVGSEQFF. Variable domain in full (rest from reference TRBV2 and TRBJ2-1): EPEVTQTPSHQVTQMGQEVILRCVPISNHLYFYWYRQILGQKVEFLVSFYNNEISEKSEIFDDQFSVERPDGSNFTLKIRSTKLEDSAMYFCASAVLAGGVGSEQFFGPGTRLTVL.

This sequence joins TRBV4-2 and TRBJ2-7, with 10 bases identical to TRBD2. After removal of 1 base from V and 1 base from J, the junction contained 13 bases not matched to a gene. Looked up from germline, CDR1 is LGHNA and CDR2 is YNFKEQ. The CDR3 has 19 amino acids. CDR3 DNA sequence: TGTGCCAGCAGCCAAGTCGGACTAGCGGACACGATCAGGTCCTACGAGCAGTACTTC. Protein sequence: CASSQVGLADTIRSYEQYF.

V is TRBV18 and J is TRBJ1-5, with 8 bases aligning to TRBD1. The J segment lost 4 bases and the V segment lost 1 base, leaving 6 bases of the junction unmatched. There are 16 residues in the CDR3. Germline-derived CDR1 and CDR2 are KGHSH and LQKENI. CDR3 nucleotides: TGTGCCAGCTCACCACAAGACAGGGGCGTAAATCAGCCCCAGCATTTT. This encodes CASSPQDRGVNQPQHF.

V and J are TRBV29-1 and TRBJ1-1; maybe TRBD1 (5 bases). The CDR3 length is 11 residues. With 7 bases removed from V and 7 bases from J, the gap between germline ends came to 13 bases. Germline CDR1 SQVTM, CDR2 ANQGSEA. CDR3 residues: CSAKDGHEAFF. CDR3 coding DNA: TGCAGCGCCAAAGACGGACATGAAGCTTTCTTT.

The chain carries TRBV28 and TRBJ1-3; possible D gene TRBD1, 5 bases. This CDR3 is 15 amino acids long. Germline CDR1 MDHEN, CDR2 SYDVKM. V gave up 3 bases and J gave up 3 bases, with 12 bases separating them. The CDR3 reads CASSFLRGRGNTIYF. The CDR3 DNA follows: TGTGCCAGCAGTTTCCTGCGGGGCCGTGGAAACACCATATATTTT. Using reference TRBV28 and TRBJ1-3 for the parts outside the CDR3, the full variable domain is DVKVTQSSRYLVKRTGEKVFLECVQDMDHENMFWYRQDPGLGLRLIYFSYDVKMKEKGDIPEGYSVSREKKERFSLILESASTNQTSMYLCASSFLRGRGNTIYFGEGSWLTVV.

The chain has TRBV27 and TRBJ1-5; the match to TRBD1 covers 7 bases. The length of the CDR3 is 15 residues. Trimming at V came to 5 bases and at J to 6 bases, leaving 10 bases not matched to a gene. CDR1 is MNHEY and CDR2 is SMNVEV in the germline V gene (reference sequence). CDR3 DNA: TGTGCCAGCAGTGCCCTAACAGGGGTTGGTCAGCCCCAGCATTTT. It yields the protein CASSALTGVGQPQHF.

The chain carries TRBV5-6 and TRBJ2-7; D is perhaps TRBD1 (6 bases). Germline V CDR1 and CDR2: SGHDT, YYEEEE. The CDR3 contains 16 residues. Between the trimmed V and J ends, which lost 1 base and 2 bases, there was a span of 16 bases. Written as DNA, the CDR3 is TGTGCCAGCAGCTTGTTTACAGGGTCCCCTACCTACGAGCAGTACTTC. Encoded protein: CASSLFTGSPTYEQYF.

The gene calls are TRBV7-9 and TRBJ1-5, with D uncertain. The CDR3 runs 15 residues. V lost 4 bases, J lost 4 bases, and 14 bases lay in between. CDR1 and CDR2 (germline): SEHNR, FQNEAQ (reference sequence). CDR3 amino acids: CASSSNPGINQPQHF. The CDR3 DNA is TGTGCCAGCAGCTCTAATCCGGGAATTAATCAGCCCCAGCATTTT. Combining the CDR3 with reference TRBV7-9 and TRBJ1-5 gives the whole variable domain DTGVSQNPRHKITKRGQNVTFRCDPISEHNRLYWYRQTLGQGPEFLTYFQNEAQLEKSRLLSDRFSAERPKGSFSTLEIQRTEQGDSAMYLCASSSNPGINQPQHFGDGTRLSIL.

This rearrangement joins TRBV27 to TRBJ1-2; a weak D match, TRBD1 (5 bases). Germline V lookup: CDR1 MNHEY, CDR2 SMNVEV (reference sequence). V shed 5 bases and J shed 3 bases, with 19 bases lying between them. The CDR3 loop spans 16 amino acids. CDR3 loop: CASSLRTAAGDYGYTF. The CDR3 DNA sequence: TGTGCCAGCAGTCTTAGGACGGCCGCGGGGGACTATGGCTACACCTTC.

The chain employs TRBV2 and TRBJ1-6; a possible D gene is TRBD1 (5 bases). The CDR3 extends over 13 amino acids. The V gene's germline CDR1 is SNHLY and CDR2 FYNNEI. V lost 1 base and J 13 bases, leaving 11 bases between the germline ends. The CDR3 sequence is CASSEGGGSPLHF. CDR3 in DNA: TGTGCCAGCAGTGAAGGGGGGGGGTCGCCCCTCCACTTT.

A few counts support this clone. The rearrangement links TRBV2 to TRBJ1-6; 8 nucleotides match TRBD1. Germline V gene data show CDR1 as SNHLY and CDR2 as FYNNEI. The CDR3 contains 15 residues. J was trimmed by 6 bases and V by 3 bases; bases with no gene match: 4. CDR3 loop: CASSDQGAGNSPLHF. The DNA of the CDR3 is TGTGCCAGCAGTGACCAGGGGGCCGGTAATTCACCCCTCCACTTT.

In DNA form, the CDR3 reads TGTGCCTGGAGTCCCTTCGCCGGACAGGCCTCGGAACCTTTCTTT. Translated, it gives CAWSPFAGQASEPFF. The V gene is TRBV30, the J gene TRBJ1-1; 7 bases line up with TRBD1. The CDR3 length is 15 residues. Per germline, CDR1 GTSNPN and CDR2 SVGIG (reference sequence). V lost 2 bases to trimming and J lost 12 bases; unmatched junction nucleotides: 18. Combining the CDR3 with reference TRBV30 and TRBJ1-1 gives the whole variable domain SQTIHQWPATLVQPVGSPLSLECTVEGTSNPNLYWYRQAAGRGLQLLFYSVGIGQISSEVPQNLSASRPQDRQFILSSKKLLLSDSGFYLCAWSPFAGQASEPFFGQGTRLTVV.

The table lists this clone with a few counts. The chain's CDR3 is CASTGQGERTEAFF. CDR3 sequence (DNA): TGTGCCAGCACCGGACAGGGTGAGAGAACTGAAGCTTTCTTT. The chain joins TRBV18 to TRBJ1-1; TRBD1 matches 8 bases. With V trimmed by 8 bases and J by 5 bases, 10 bases remained unmatched. The CDR3 has 14 residues. Germline V gene sequence: CDR1 KGHSH, CDR2 LQKENI.

This clone was detected a few times. V gene TRBV9 combines with J gene TRBJ2-3; TRBD2 agrees at 8 bases. Germline values: CDR1 SGDLS, CDR2 YYNGEE. V shed 3 bases and J 1 base; nucleotides not matched to a gene: 7. CDR3 size: 16 residues. In nucleotides, the CDR3 is TGTGCCAGCAGCGCCCGGGGGCGGGGGGGCACAGATACGCAGTATTTT. This codes for CASSARGRGGTDTQYF.

The rearrangement uses TRBV5-1 and TRBJ1-1; 8 bases map to TRBD1. There are 13 residues in the CDR3. The germline V gene has CDR1 SGHRS and CDR2 YFSETQ. With 5 bases clipped from V and 4 bases from J, the junction kept 4 bases outside the gene matches. The CDR3 loop reads CASRDRVGTEAFF. For the CDR3, the DNA is TGCGCCAGCAGGGACAGGGTAGGCACTGAAGCTTTCTTT.

This chain links TRBV25-1 with TRBJ2-7; D unclear. Germline V lookup: CDR1 MGHDK, CDR2 SYGVNS. The CDR3 is 14 amino acids. V shed 7 bases and J shed 2 bases, with 15 bases lying between them. DNA for the CDR3: TGTGCCAGCAATATATTGGTAGTGGCCTACGAGCAGTACTTC. Protein product: CASNILVVAYEQYF.

The rearrangement uses TRBV7-2 and TRBJ1-4; D gene ambiguous. Trimming pared 3 bases from V and 8 bases from J, leaving 25 bases between. The CDR3 extends over 18 amino acids. Germline-derived CDR1 and CDR2 are SGHTA and FQGNSA. CDR3 region: CASSLGLGSRVWREKLFF. In DNA, the CDR3 is TGTGCCAGCAGCTTGGGTCTGGGCAGCCGGGTCTGGAGGGAAAAACTGTTTTTT.

This clone was seen once. The V gene is TRBV6-5, the J gene TRBJ2-2, with TRBD1 identical over 9 bases. Germline loops: CDR1 MNHEY, CDR2 SVGAGI. V trimming: 6 bases; J trimming: 3 bases; junction bases outside the gene matches: 5. CDR3 length equals 15 residues. The CDR3 protein is CASSPRTGDTGELFF. CDR3 in DNA: TGTGCCAGCAGCCCCAGGACAGGGGACACCGGGGAGCTGTTTTTT.

By proportion, this clone is medium-sized (0.01 to 0.1%). V gene TRBV19 combines with J gene TRBJ1-2; TRBD1 agrees at 10 bases. V shed 8 bases, J shed 1 base, and the junction held 7 bases outside the gene matches. The CDR3 length is 15 residues. The germline gives CDR1 LNHDA, CDR2 SQIVND (reference sequence). The CDR3 DNA reads TGTGCCAGTTATAACCGGGACAGGGGTAACTATGGCTACACCTTC. Its translation: CASYNRDRGNYGYTF.

This clone has only a few counts. The chain links TRBV18 to TRBJ2-7; 9 bases match TRBD1. With 5 bases clipped from V and 5 bases from J, the junction kept 7 bases outside the gene matches. Germline CDR1 is KGHSH and CDR2 is LQKENI. The CDR3 has 14 residues. The DNA of the CDR3 is TGTGCCAGCTCAACAACCGGGACAGGGAACGAGCAGTACTTC. Translated, it gives CASSTTGTGNEQYF.

V gene TRBV7-6 combines with J gene TRBJ1-4; a weak D match, TRBD1 (6 bases). Germline V gives CDR1 SGHVS, CDR2 FNYEAQ. The CDR3 consists of 17 residues. Trimming shortened V by 0 bases and J by 2 bases, and 13 bases separated the two germline ends. CDR3 sequence reads: CASSLAARGVTNEKLFF. CDR3 nucleotide sequence: TGTGCCAGCAGCTTAGCAGCCAGGGGCGTTACTAATGAAAAACTGTTTTTT.

The chain links TRBV5-6 to TRBJ1-2; a weak D match, TRBD1 (5 bases). The V end lost 5 bases, the J end lost 4 bases, and 12 bases lay between the germline ends. Germline V gene lookup returns CDR1 SGHDT and CDR2 YYEEEE. The CDR3 spans 13 residues. CDR3 DNA sequence: TGTGCCAGCAGGGGCGCAGGGCGCTATGGCTACACCTTC. This codes for CASRGAGRYGYTF. The variable domain in full, with the rest retrieved from reference TRBV5-6 and TRBJ1-2, is DAGVTQSPTHLIKTRGQQVTLRCSPKSGHDTVSWYQQALGQGPQFIFQYYEEEERQRGNFPDRFSGHQFPNYSSELNVNALLLGDSALYLCASRGAGRYGYTFGSGTRLTVV.